This TCR beta chain was sequenced in a study of radiotherapy plus CTLA-4 blockade in lung cancer. Study-wide background: There were objective responses in 15% to 20% of patients, and 31% had disease control.

Participants had chemo-refractory metastatic non-small-cell lung cancer and were treated with focal radiation plus ipilimumab CTLA-4 blockade. General study findings and limits: Blood saw expansion of tumor-derived TCR clones after radiotherapy plus ipilimumab.

In germline, CDR1 is KGHSH, CDR2 LQKENI. Trimming left V 2 bases short and J 6 bases short, with 8 bases between. The CDR3 totals 12 residues. Of note for this clone: Its antigen is not identified.

Measured with immunoSEQ multiplex PCR; TCRdb has only the in-frame clones, and not every one. The sample records some 92,000 clones, 75% to 90% being singletons. The source of this sequence is a human donor with non-small cell lung cancer who had a partial response to radiotherapy plus ipilimumab. Sample: peripheral blood, taken from a patient treated with radiotherapy plus ipilimumab. The chain recombines TRBV18 with TRBJ2-7, with no clear D. The CDR3 sequence is CASSPNFSEQYF. The CDR3 DNA reads TGTGCCAGCTCACCAAACTTTTCCGAGCAGTACTTC.